These 31 T cell receptor beta chains originate from one sample sequenced in a study of T cells in Graves' hyperthyroidism and ophthalmopathy (dated by TCRdb to between 2018 and 2020). Library preparation employed multiplex PCR. Sequenced on an Illumina HiSeq 2000. TCR beta CDR3 regions were amplified from RNA transcripts. The TCR CDR3 was subjected to a first round of RT-PCR using the HTBI primer set and the Qiagen OneStep RT-PCR kit. Through fastp at Q25 and MiXCR, TCRdb rebuilt clones from the public reads, retaining in-frame beta chains. Rows are combined by CDR3 protein, so each entry shows the most common genes and DNA. The sample includes hundreds of thousands of distinct CDR3 sequences, with approximately 19% observed a single time. Together, the top ten hold around 17% of the sample. The specimen was blood. The receptors derive from a woman between 45 and 65 years old with Graves' hyperthyroidism that later progressed to Graves' ophthalmopathy.

This clonotype was observed at least ten times. The gene calls are TRBV6-1 and TRBJ2-5; unclear D gene. Germline assignment: CDR1 MNHNS and CDR2 SASEGT. The CDR3 totals 12 residues. The V end was cut by 7 bases, the J end by 2 bases, with 8 bases between. CDR3 in DNA: TGTGCCAGCACCTGGGATCAAGAGACCCAGTACTTC. Residues: CASTWDQETQYF.

This clonotype was observed a handful of times. The V call is TRBV20-1, the J call TRBJ1-4; 9 bases fit TRBD1. Germline CDR1 is DFQATT and CDR2 is SNEGSKA (reference sequence). V lost 3 bases and J lost 8; bases outside the gene matches: 10. This CDR3 is built from 15 residues. The CDR3 reads CSARDYRGLGEKLFF. The CDR3 coding sequence is TGCAGTGCTAGGGATTACAGGGGGCTGGGGGAAAAACTGTTTTTT.

This clonotype was seen a few times. The CDR3 DNA reads as TGTGCCAGCAGCTACACAGGGGATGGTAATTCACCCCTCCACTTT. Translated, it gives CASSYTGDGNSPLHF. This rearrangement joins TRBV5-5 to TRBJ1-6; 7 bases are shared with TRBD1. CDR1 and CDR2 from the germline V gene are SGHKS and YYEKEE (reference sequence). This CDR3 region has 15 residues. Trimming at V came to 3 bases and at J to 6 bases, leaving 6 bases not matched to a gene.

Points on this clonotype: Sequence at one end of the junction differs from germline and may be a read error. This chain links TRBV4-1 with TRBJ2-2; no clear D. This CDR3 has 14 amino acids. The V gene's germline CDR1 is MGHRA and CDR2 YSYEKL. CDR3 nucleotide sequence: TGCGCCAGCAGCCAAGATCCAACCACCAGGGAGCTGTTTTTT. This sequence encodes CASSQDPTTRELFF.

This clonotype was counted at least ten times. The genes are TRBV11-2 and TRBJ2-7, with a possible D match to TRBD2 (6 bases). This CDR3 is 14 amino acids long. Germline V gene data show CDR1 as SGHAT and CDR2 as FQNNGV. The ends were cut back, 6 bases at V and 3 bases at J, with 15 bases in the middle. DNA for the CDR3: TGTGCCAGCAGAGAGGACTATGGGGTCTACGAGCAGTACTTC. Its protein is CASREDYGVYEQYF.

This clonotype has at least ten counts. This chain uses TRBV11-2 with TRBJ1-2; TRBD1 might be the D (6 bases). V lost 0 bases and J lost 3, with 11 bases in between. This CDR3 contains 15 residues. Looked up from germline, CDR1 is SGHAT and CDR2 is FQNNGV. CDR3 in DNA: TGTGCCAGCAGCTTAGACCGGGACAATTACTATGGCTACACCTTC. This gives the protein CASSLDRDNYYGYTF.

This clonotype was detected ten times or more. J is TRBJ2-1 and V is TRBV7-2, with 10 nucleotides matching TRBD2. J gave up 4 bases and V 5 bases, and 17 bases lay outside the gene matches. Germline V gene lookup returns CDR1 SGHTA and CDR2 FQGNSA. The CDR3 runs to 19 residues. In nucleotides, the CDR3 is TGTGCCAGCAGCCATGTTTTAGTGGGGGCTAGCGGGGGTTACAATGAGCAGTTCTTC. Translation gives CASSHVLVGASGGYNEQFF.

This clonotype occurred a few times. The V and J genes are TRBV5-1 and TRBJ1-2; the D gene is possibly TRBD1 (5 bases). The CDR3 has 14 residues. The ends were cut back, 0 bases at V and 4 bases at J, with 10 bases in the middle. Germline lookup yields CDR1 SGHRS and CDR2 YFSETQ. CDR3 sequence reads: CASSLGQRSYGYTF. The CDR3, as DNA: TGCGCCAGCAGCTTGGGACAGAGGTCCTATGGCTACACCTTC.

The chain uses TRBV5-5 and TRBJ1-1; a possible D gene is TRBD1 (5 bases). V shed 0 bases and J shed 4 bases, with 13 bases lying between them. CDR1 and CDR2 from the germline V gene are SGHKS and YYEKEE (reference sequence). The CDR3 is 15 amino acids. The CDR3 here is CASSLDLRGGTEAFF. CDR3 nucleotide sequence: TGTGCCAGCAGCTTGGACTTGCGTGGGGGCACTGAAGCTTTCTTT.

This clonotype has at least ten counts. J is TRBJ2-7 and V is TRBV30; 7 nucleotides line up with TRBD1. CDR3 length: 12 residues. Germline V gene lookup returns CDR1 GTSNPN and CDR2 SVGIG (reference sequence). Losses at the gene ends were 5 bases for V and 0 bases for J; bases not matched to a gene: 1. Written as DNA, the CDR3 is TGTGCCTGGGGGACAGACTCCTACGAGCAGTACTTC. Translating it yields CAWGTDSYEQYF. Filled out from reference TRBV30 and TRBJ2-7, the complete variable domain reads SQTIHQWPATLVQPVGSPLSLECTVEGTSNPNLYWYRQAAGRGLQLLFYSVGIGQISSEVPQNLSASRPQDRQFILSSKKLLLSDSGFYLCAWGTDSYEQYFGPGTRLTVT.

The genes are TRBV6-1 and TRBJ1-5; weak D call: TRBD1 (5 bases). The CDR3 is made up of 14 amino acids. V was trimmed by 6 bases and J by 3 bases, leaving 12 bases between them. Germline-derived CDR1 and CDR2 are MNHNS and SASEGT. Written as DNA, the CDR3 is TGTGCCAGCAGGAGGGCAGGGAACAATCAGCCCCAGCATTTT. Translation gives CASRRAGNNQPQHF.

Within the sample, this clonotype is large. This sequence joins TRBV2 and TRBJ2-7; TRBD2 agrees at 8 bases. V shed 6 bases, J shed 6 bases, and the junction held 7 bases outside the gene matches. The CDR3 loop spans 13 amino acids. The V gene's germline CDR1 is SNHLY and CDR2 FYNNEI. This chain's CDR3 is CASRAGASFEQYF. The CDR3 nucleotides read TGTGCCAGCAGAGCGGGGGCCTCGTTCGAGCAGTACTTC.

This clonotype was seen more than once but under ten times. The gene calls are TRBV19 and TRBJ1-1; no clear D gene. In germline, CDR1 is LNHDA, CDR2 SQIVND (reference sequence). The length of the CDR3 is 15 residues. Trimming took 4 bases from V and 0 from J, leaving 12 bases between them. Here the CDR3 reads CASSTTARMNTEAFF. The CDR3 DNA follows: TGTGCCAGTAGTACAACGGCACGGATGAACACTGAAGCTTTCTTT.

This clonotype has only a few counts. The chain is built from TRBV7-9 and TRBJ2-2, with 11 positions matching TRBD2. J gave up 5 bases and V 8 bases, and 10 bases lay outside the gene matches. The CDR3 is 16 residues long. Germline CDR1 and CDR2: SEHNR and FQNEAQ (reference sequence). DNA for the CDR3: TGTGCCAGCGATAGCGGGGGGGCCTCTGAAACCGGGGAGCTGTTTTTT. This codes for CASDSGGASETGELFF.

For the CDR3, the DNA is TGTGCCAGCTCAAGGGGGGCAGGGACCTCTTTTGGCTACACCTTC. Its translation: CASSRGAGTSFGYTF. The chain has TRBV18 and TRBJ1-2; TRBD1 might be the D (6 bases). CDR3 size: 15 residues. V was pared by 5 bases and J by 7 bases, with 20 bases between. The germline V gene encodes CDR1 KGHSH and CDR2 LQKENI.

This clonotype came up a few times. This chain joins TRBV2 and TRBJ2-7; 7 positions match TRBD1. The CDR3 consists of 15 residues. The germline CDR1 and CDR2 sequences are SNHLY and FYNNEI. V trimming: 6 bases; J trimming: 1 base; junction bases outside the gene matches: 9. CDR3 region: CASSVSGTESYEQYF. The DNA for the CDR3 is TGTGCCAGCAGCGTATCGGGGACAGAGTCCTACGAGCAGTACTTC.

The table lists this clonotype with many counts. V and J are TRBV6-1 and TRBJ2-2; TRBD1 aligns across 10 bases. J lost 4 bases, V lost 7 bases, and 9 bases had no gene match. CDR1 MNHNS and CDR2 SASEGT come from the germline V gene. CDR3 length: 16 residues. CDR3 DNA sequence: TGTGCCAGCATAACCCAATGGACAGGGGGCACCGGGGAGCTGTTTTTT. Its translation is CASITQWTGGTGELFF.

Notes on this clonotype: A much bigger clone sits one base away, suggesting this may be a read error. The V call is TRBV7-3, the J call TRBJ2-2; TRBD1 aligns across 7 bases. The length of the CDR3 is 15 residues. CDR1 is SGHTA and CDR2 is FQGTGA in the germline V gene. CDR3 sequence: CACSLTSGGTGELFF. CDR3 nucleotides: TGTGCCTGCAGCTTGACCTCAGGGGGTACCGGGGAGCTGTTTTTT.

As for this clonotype: This may be a read error, as it is one base from a much larger clone. The CDR3 end shows no conserved phenylalanine or tryptophan, and so a read error is likely. The J gene is TRBJ1-1, the V gene TRBV2; D ambiguous. The CDR3 covers 13 residues. V was trimmed by 7 bases and J by 0 bases, leaving 9 bases between them. CDR1 is SNHLY and CDR2 is FYNNEI in the germline V gene. The CDR3: CASTPYMNTEAFL. The CDR3 DNA is TGTGCCAGCACTCCGTATATGAACACTGAAGCTTTCCTT.

This clonotype was counted at least ten times. This rearrangement joins TRBV7-3 to TRBJ2-5; 16 bases fit TRBD2. Germline trimming cut 3 bases from V and 4 bases from J; bases unmatched to any gene: 2. The germline gives CDR1 SGHTA, CDR2 FQGTGA. CDR3 size: 16 residues. The CDR3 protein is CASSLGLAGGLETQYF. CDR3 in DNA: TGTGCCAGCAGCTTGGGACTAGCGGGGGGGTTAGAGACCCAGTACTTC.

This clonotype occurred a few times. The CDR3 sequence: CASSLNVGELFF. CDR3 bases: TGTGCCAGCAGCTTAAATGTTGGGGAGCTGTTTTTT. The gene calls are TRBV5-4 and TRBJ2-2; D ambiguous. The CDR3 extends over 12 amino acids. CDR1 SGHNT and CDR2 YYREEE come from the germline V gene (reference sequence). With 2 bases removed from V and 8 bases from J, the gap between germline ends came to 7 bases.

The rearrangement uses TRBV20-1 and TRBJ2-1, with D possibly being TRBD1 or TRBD2 (5 bases each). The CDR3 sequence is 14 residues long. V lost 2 bases to trimming and J lost 6 bases, with 14 bases between them. Germline V gene lookup returns CDR1 DFQATT and CDR2 SNEGSKA (reference sequence). The CDR3 nucleotides are TGCAGTGCTAGACACATCCGGGACCCCAATGAGCAGTTCTTC. Amino acid sequence: CSARHIRDPNEQFF.

This clonotype was counted between two and nine times. The chain recombines TRBV27 with TRBJ2-2; 7 nucleotides align to TRBD2. V gave up 0 bases and J gave up 2 bases; unmatched junction bases: 3. The CDR3 spans 16 residues. Germline values: CDR1 MNHEY, CDR2 SMNVEV (reference sequence). The CDR3 loop is CASSLSLGLNTGELFF. The CDR3 coding sequence is TGTGCCAGCAGTTTATCGTTGGGACTAAACACCGGGGAGCTGTTTTTT.

This chain uses TRBV28 with TRBJ2-5, with TRBD2 matching 9 bases. V dropped 8 bases and J dropped 5; count of bases not matched to a gene: 9. The CDR3 extends over 14 amino acids. In germline, CDR1 is MDHEN, CDR2 SYDVKM. The chain's CDR3 is CASAGGGLRETQYF. CDR3 bases: TGTGCCAGCGCGGGGGGGGGGCTACGGGAGACCCAGTACTTC.

This clonotype was counted ten times or more. The chain is built from TRBV29-1 and TRBJ2-7; TRBD1 might be the D (7 bases). V was cut by 6 bases and J by 5 bases, with 14 bases left in between. This CDR3 has 12 residues. Per the germline V gene, CDR1 is SQVTM and CDR2 is ANQGSEA. CDR3 protein: CSVGGGGNEQYF. CDR3 bases: TGCAGCGTCGGCGGAGGGGGCAACGAGCAGTACTTC.

In its sample, this clonotype was seen once. This chain uses TRBV9 with TRBJ2-7, with D tentatively TRBD1 (5 bases). Germline assignment: CDR1 SGDLS and CDR2 YYNGEE. The CDR3 consists of 16 residues. V was cut by 4 bases and J by 0 bases, with 17 bases left in between. The CDR3 sequence: CASSPWGSIRSYEQYF. As DNA, the CDR3 is TGTGCCAGCAGCCCTTGGGGCAGCATCCGCTCCTACGAGCAGTACTTC. The variable domain in full, completed from reference TRBV9 and TRBJ2-7, reads DSGVTQTPKHLITATGQRVTLRCSPRSGDLSVYWYQQSLDQGLQFLIQYYNGEERAKGNILERFSAQQFPDLHSELNLSSLELGDSALYFCASSPWGSIRSYEQYFGPGTRLTVT.

The chain uses TRBV4-1 and TRBJ1-1; 7 bases line up with TRBD1. With 3 bases clipped from V and 0 bases from J, the junction kept 7 bases outside the gene matches. This CDR3 has 16 amino acids. Germline assignment: CDR1 MGHRA and CDR2 YSYEKL. The CDR3 DNA sequence: TGCGCCAGCAGCCACGCTCCGGGACAGATGAACACTGAAGCTTTCTTT. It specifies CASSHAPGQMNTEAFF.

In its sample, this clonotype was seen many times. This sequence joins TRBV5-1 and TRBJ2-1, with D perhaps assigned TRBD1 or TRBD2 (5 bases each). The CDR3 covers 14 residues. Germline V gene data show CDR1 as SGHRS and CDR2 as YFSETQ. Trimming shortened V by 4 bases and J by 9 bases, and 17 bases separated the two germline ends. Here the CDR3 reads CASSKGTERSEQFF. The DNA of the CDR3 is TGCGCCAGCAGCAAGGGGACGGAACGAAGTGAGCAGTTCTTC.

This clonotype was detected ten times or more. V gene TRBV6-1 combines with J gene TRBJ1-5; D unclear. CDR3 length equals 13 residues. The germline V gene encodes CDR1 MNHNS and CDR2 SASEGT. V lost 3 bases and J lost 1, with 4 bases in between. The chain's CDR3 is CASSDRSNQPQHF. The CDR3 DNA sequence: TGTGCCAGCAGTGATCGCAGCAATCAGCCCCAGCATTTT.

Details on this clonotype: This sequence may be a read error, since a much larger clone differs from it by one base. The chain couples TRBV2 to TRBJ1-4; D is unclear. V was shortened by 11 bases and J by 1 base, with 14 bases between the two germline ends. The CDR3 extends over 14 amino acids. Per the germline V gene, CDR1 is SNHLY and CDR2 is FYNNEI. CDR3 protein: CAGNVGGTNEKLFF. The DNA of the CDR3 is TGTGCCGGCAACGTGGGAGGAACTAATGAAAAACTGTTTTTT. The full variable domain, its missing parts supplied by reference TRBV2 and TRBJ1-4, is EPEVTQTPSHQVTQMGQEVILRCVPISNHLYFYWYRQILGQKVEFLVSFYNNEISEKSEIFDDQFSVERPDGSNFTLKIRSTKLEDSAMYFCAGNVGGTNEKLFFGSGTQLSVL.

This clonotype occurred a few times. The chain joins TRBV7-2 to TRBJ2-7, with 8 bases fitting TRBD2. There are 17 residues in the CDR3. The germline gives CDR1 SGHTA, CDR2 FQGNSA. Trimming took 1 base from V and 5 from J; bases not matched to a gene: 13. The CDR3 region has the DNA TGTGCCAGCAGCTTAGTGGGGGCTGCGGGGGGCCACAACGAGCAGTACTTC. It yields the protein CASSLVGAAGGHNEQYF.